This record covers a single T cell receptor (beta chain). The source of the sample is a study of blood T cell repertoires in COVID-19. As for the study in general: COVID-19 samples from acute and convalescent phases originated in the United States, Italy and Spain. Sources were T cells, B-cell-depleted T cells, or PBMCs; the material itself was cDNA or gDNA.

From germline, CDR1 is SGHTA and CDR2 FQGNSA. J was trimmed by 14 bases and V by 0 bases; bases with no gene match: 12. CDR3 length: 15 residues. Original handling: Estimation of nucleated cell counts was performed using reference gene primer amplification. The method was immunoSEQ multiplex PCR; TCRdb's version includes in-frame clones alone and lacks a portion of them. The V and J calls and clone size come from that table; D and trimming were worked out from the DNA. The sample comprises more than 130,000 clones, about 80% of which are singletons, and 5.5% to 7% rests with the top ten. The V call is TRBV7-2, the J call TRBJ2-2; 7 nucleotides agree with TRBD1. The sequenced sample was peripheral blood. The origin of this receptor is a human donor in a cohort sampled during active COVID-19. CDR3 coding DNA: TGTGCCAGCAGCTTAGCGCTATCAGGGGGAGCCGGTCTGTTTTTT. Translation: CASSLALSGGAGLFF.